These 17 T cell receptor beta chains came from one sample sequenced in a study of T cell responses to AZD1222 COVID-19 vaccine. Some clones are missing from TCRdb's copy, which holds only in-frame ones; the method was immunoSEQ multiplex PCR. The repertoire holds about 140,000 clones, with approximately 95% as singletons. The input for sequencing was peripheral blood, taken on day 0 of MenACWY control vaccination. These receptors originate from an adult in good health.

V is TRBV7-3 and J is TRBJ2-3; 11 bases line up with TRBD2. The CDR3 runs to 16 residues. Germline V CDR1 and CDR2: SGHTA, FQGTGA. Trimming cost V 5 bases and J 8 bases; bases outside gene matches: 12. CDR3 sequence (DNA): TGTGCCAGCAGCCCCCCGGCTAGCGGGGGGAGGGTTACGCAGTATTTT. This encodes CASSPPASGGRVTQYF.

This sequence joins TRBV30 and TRBJ2-3, with TRBD2 matching over 11 bases. V lost 1 base to trimming and J lost 3 bases; unmatched junction nucleotides: 3. Germline CDR1 GTSNPN, CDR2 SVGIG (reference sequence). The CDR3 sequence is 15 residues long. CDR3 DNA sequence: TGTGCCTGGAGTGGAAGGACTAGCGGGACAGATACGCAGTATTTT. Translating it yields CAWSGRTSGTDTQYF.

This clone was seen more than once but under ten times. This chain links TRBV7-3 with TRBJ1-1; a weak D match, TRBD1 (6 bases). The germline gives CDR1 SGHTA, CDR2 FQGTGA. CDR3 length: 12 amino acids. V was trimmed by 5 bases and J by 6 bases, leaving 10 bases between them. The CDR3 protein is CASSEQGAEAFF. As DNA, the CDR3 is TGTGCCAGCAGCGAACAGGGTGCTGAAGCTTTCTTT.

The chain has TRBV7-9 and TRBJ2-3; perhaps TRBD2 as D (6 bases). V lost 6 bases, J lost 3 bases, and 10 bases lay in between. The CDR3 runs 13 residues. Germline V gene sequence: CDR1 SEHNR, CDR2 FQNEAQ (reference sequence). CDR3 region: CASSLATTDTQYF. In DNA form, the CDR3 reads TGTGCCAGCAGTCTAGCGACTACAGATACGCAGTATTTT.

This chain joins TRBV7-3 and TRBJ1-2; D is uncertain. The CDR3 sequence is 14 residues long. The V and J ends lost 3 bases and 7 bases respectively, with 15 bases between them. Germline CDR1 and CDR2: SGHTA and FQGTGA. CDR3 sequence reads: CASSLSSEGGGYTF. The CDR3 nucleotides read TGTGCCAGCAGCTTGAGCAGCGAAGGTGGTGGCTACACCTTC.

The rearrangement links TRBV2 to TRBJ1-2, with unresolved D. The CDR3 is 14 residues long. The V gene's germline CDR1 is SNHLY and CDR2 FYNNEI. V was clipped by 6 bases and J by 2 bases, with 13 bases between them. The CDR3 is CASRFGRPNYGYTF. The CDR3 DNA reads TGTGCCAGCAGGTTTGGACGGCCCAACTATGGCTACACCTTC.

The rearrangement links TRBV12-3 or TRBV12-4 to TRBJ1-3, with D unclear. The CDR3 totals 12 residues. V was clipped by 7 bases and J by 9 bases, with 13 bases between them. The DNA of the CDR3 is TGTGCCAGCAACCAAGTTGGCGTCACCATATATTTT. Amino acids: CASNQVGVTIYF.

This rearrangement joins TRBV6-5 to TRBJ2-5; D may be TRBD1 (6 bases). The CDR3 is 13 amino acids. Germline V lookup: CDR1 MNHEY, CDR2 SVGAGI. V was shortened by 7 bases and J by 4 bases, with 13 bases between the two germline ends. The CDR3, as DNA: TGTGCCAGCACAAAACCAGGGGTAGAGACCCAGTACTTC. Amino acid sequence: CASTKPGVETQYF.

This CDR3 reads CASTSNGGSTEAFF. As DNA, the CDR3 is TGTGCCAGCACCTCAAACGGAGGCAGCACTGAAGCTTTCTTT. The chain combines TRBV7-9 with TRBJ1-1; D call uncertain. The germline gives CDR1 SEHNR, CDR2 FQNEAQ (reference sequence). The CDR3 totals 14 residues. The V end was cut by 7 bases, the J end by 4 bases, with 16 bases between.

This clone was seen a single time. The V and J genes are TRBV7-9 and TRBJ1-1, with D possibly TRBD1 on 6 matching bases. The CDR3 length is 16 residues. The V and J ends lost 3 bases and 4 bases respectively, with 18 bases between them. The germline V gene has CDR1 SEHNR and CDR2 FQNEAQ (reference sequence). The DNA for the CDR3 is TGTGCCAGCAGCTTGGCAACCCAATCACAGGGCACTGAAGCTTTCTTT. Its protein is CASSLATQSQGTEAFF.

This clone was observed a single time. The chain carries TRBV28 and TRBJ1-2, with TRBD1 matching 7 bases. Germline CDR1 MDHEN, CDR2 SYDVKM. The length of the CDR3 is 15 residues. V lost 3 bases and J lost 3; bases outside the gene matches: 7. CDR3 region: CASSFGTDAYYGYTF. The CDR3 DNA follows: TGTGCCAGCAGTTTCGGGACAGATGCATACTATGGCTACACCTTC.

This clone has just one count. The chain is built from TRBV7-2 and TRBJ1-2, with D tentatively TRBD1 (5 bases). The CDR3 consists of 16 residues. CDR1 is SGHTA and CDR2 is FQGNSA in the germline V gene. Deletions cut 5 bases from V and 2 bases from J, with 18 bases between. Here the CDR3 DNA reads TGTGCCAGCAGCCAAATCCAGGGACCGGGGAACTATGGCTACACCTTC. It is translated as CASSQIQGPGNYGYTF.

The chain employs TRBV11-2 and TRBJ1-6; the D gene is possibly TRBD1 (5 bases). V lost 0 bases, J lost 6 bases, and 12 bases lay in between. In germline, CDR1 is SGHAT, CDR2 FQNNGV. The CDR3 is made up of 16 amino acids. The CDR3 reads CASSLDGAYRNSPLHF. Written as DNA, the CDR3 is TGTGCCAGCAGCTTAGACGGGGCATATCGTAATTCACCCCTCCACTTT.

The chain links TRBV5-1 to TRBJ2-5; weak D call: TRBD2 (5 bases). The V and J ends lost 0 bases and 2 bases respectively, with 8 bases between them. Germline CDR1 and CDR2: SGHRS and YFSETQ. CDR3 length equals 14 residues. The CDR3 region has the DNA TGCGCCAGCAGCTTGGCTACGGGACAAGAGACCCAGTACTTC. Protein: CASSLATGQETQYF.

This clone was found once. V usage is TRBV2 and J usage is TRBJ1-1, with D possibly being TRBD1 (6 bases). The V gene lost 5 bases and the J gene lost 5 bases, with 12 bases spanning the gap. Germline CDR1 reads SNHLY; CDR2 reads FYNNEI. CDR3 length: 13 amino acids. The CDR3 loop is CASSSDRRTEAFF. CDR3 bases: TGTGCCAGCAGTTCCGACAGGAGGACTGAAGCTTTCTTT. The whole variable domain, remainder taken from reference TRBV2 and TRBJ1-1, is EPEVTQTPSHQVTQMGQEVILRCVPISNHLYFYWYRQILGQKVEFLVSFYNNEISEKSEIFDDQFSVERPDGSNFTLKIRSTKLEDSAMYFCASSSDRRTEAFFGQGTRLTVV.

The chain couples TRBV9 to TRBJ2-3; 8 nucleotides align to TRBD1. The germline CDR1 and CDR2 sequences are SGDLS and YYNGEE. The CDR3 covers 15 residues. The trim removed 2 bases at V and 4 bases at J, leaving 6 bases unmatched. The CDR3 region has the DNA TGTGCCAGCAGCGTCTCGTCAGGGGGCTCAGATACGCAGTATTTT. Protein sequence: CASSVSSGGSDTQYF.

The chain recombines TRBV12-3 or TRBV12-4 with TRBJ2-2; maybe TRBD1 (6 bases). The CDR3 extends over 13 amino acids. The V end lost 7 bases, the J end lost 4 bases, and 10 bases lay between the germline ends. The CDR3 coding sequence is TGTGCCAGCAAGGGGGACGGCACCGGGGAGCTGTTTTTT. It translates to CASKGDGTGELFF.